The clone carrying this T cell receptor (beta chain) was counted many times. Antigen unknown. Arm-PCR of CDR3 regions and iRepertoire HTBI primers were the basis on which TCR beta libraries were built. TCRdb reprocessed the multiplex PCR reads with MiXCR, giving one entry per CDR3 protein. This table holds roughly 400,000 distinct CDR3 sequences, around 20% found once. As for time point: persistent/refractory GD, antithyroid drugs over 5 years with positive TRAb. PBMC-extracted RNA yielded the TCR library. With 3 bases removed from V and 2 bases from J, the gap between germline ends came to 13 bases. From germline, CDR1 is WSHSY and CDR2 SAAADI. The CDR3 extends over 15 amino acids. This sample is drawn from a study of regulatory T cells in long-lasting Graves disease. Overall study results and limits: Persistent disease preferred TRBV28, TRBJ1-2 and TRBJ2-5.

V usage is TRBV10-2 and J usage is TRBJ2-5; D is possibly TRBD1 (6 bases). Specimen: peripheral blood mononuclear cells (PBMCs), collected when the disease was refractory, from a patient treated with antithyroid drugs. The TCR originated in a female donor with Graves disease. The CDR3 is CASSDLGQRQETQYF. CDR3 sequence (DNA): TGCGCCAGCAGTGATCTCGGACAGCGGCAAGAGACCCAGTACTTC.